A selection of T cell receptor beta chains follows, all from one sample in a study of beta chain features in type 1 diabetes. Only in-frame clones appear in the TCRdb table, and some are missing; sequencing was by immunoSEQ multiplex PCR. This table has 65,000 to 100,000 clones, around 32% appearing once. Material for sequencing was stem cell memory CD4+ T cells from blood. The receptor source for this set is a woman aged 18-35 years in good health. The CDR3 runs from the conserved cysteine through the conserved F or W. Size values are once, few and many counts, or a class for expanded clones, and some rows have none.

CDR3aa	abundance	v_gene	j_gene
CASSARGTGWDQPQHF	.	TRBV11-2	TRBJ1-5
CASSSGGAGEETQYF	.	TRBV27	TRBJ2-5
CSVDLPSDSTDTQYF	.	TRBV29-1	TRBJ2-3
CASRQQGSNYGYTF	.	TRBV6-6	TRBJ1-2
CASSGGEAGQETQYF	few	TRBV6-1	TRBJ2-5
CAWSRGGAFDGYTF	few	TRBV30	TRBJ1-2
CSVEKLEGEKLFF	many	TRBV29-1	TRBJ1-4
CASNPSGRSTDTQYF	.	TRBV4-2	TRBJ2-3
CASSTTGSSYEQYF	.	TRBV28	TRBJ2-7
CASSRAGTGGDEQFF	few	TRBV4-1	TRBJ2-1
CASSRPGLLGEKLFF	.	TRBV21-1	TRBJ1-4
CASSSGAGGQETQYF	few	TRBV6-5	TRBJ2-5
CASSLYSGAYEQYF	.	TRBV5-4	TRBJ2-7